The T cell receptor (beta chain) under discussion was sequenced for a study of blood T cells in healthy people across ages. Total RNA was extracted at no less than 5 micrograms per sample. Next came a second PCR, run for roughly 7 to 12 cycles, which used a sample-barcoded 5' primer along with a J-beta primer mix. TCRdb used MiXCR to reprocess the 5' RACE reads, holding one entry per CDR3 protein. Here the sample spans about 580,000 distinct CDR3 sequences, about 45% being singletons. The CDR3 has 18 residues. CDR1 and CDR2 from the germline V gene are SGHRS and YFSETQ. A remark on this clonotype: At one end the junction does not follow the germline gene, possibly because of a read error.

This TCR was recovered from an elderly man in good health. The sample was blood. This sequence joins TRBV5-1 and TRBJ2-3, with a weak D call TRBD2 (7 bases). The CDR3 coding sequence is TGCGCCAACAGCTTCCATTTCGCGGCGGGGGCCAGCACAGATACGCAGTATTTT. Translated, it gives CANSFHFAAGASTDTQYF.